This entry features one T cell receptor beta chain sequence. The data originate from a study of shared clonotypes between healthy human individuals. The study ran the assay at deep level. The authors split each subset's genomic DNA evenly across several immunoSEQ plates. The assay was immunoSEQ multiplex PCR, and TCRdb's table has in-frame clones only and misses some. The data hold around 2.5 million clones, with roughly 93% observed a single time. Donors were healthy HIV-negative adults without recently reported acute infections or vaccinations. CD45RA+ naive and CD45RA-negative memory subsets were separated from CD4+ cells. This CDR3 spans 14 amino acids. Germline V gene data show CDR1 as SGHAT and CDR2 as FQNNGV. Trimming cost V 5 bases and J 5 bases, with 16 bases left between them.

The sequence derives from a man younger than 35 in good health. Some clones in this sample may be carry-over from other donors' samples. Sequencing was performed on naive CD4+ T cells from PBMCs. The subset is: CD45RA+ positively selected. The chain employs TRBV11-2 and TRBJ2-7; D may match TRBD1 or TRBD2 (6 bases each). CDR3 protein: CASSPRVGGNEQYF. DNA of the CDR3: TGTGCCAGCAGCCCGCGGGTGGGGGGCAACGAGCAGTACTTC.